Listed below are T cell receptor beta chains from one sample, sequenced in a study of response to subunit inactivated influenza vaccine. Using its own MiXCR run on the RT-PCR reads, TCRdb lists one record per CDR3 protein. The repertoire holds 800,000 or so distinct CDR3 sequences, with 21% as singletons. The sequencing here drew on PBMCs from blood, taken around 5 days after vaccination. These TCRs come from a man aged 45-65 years who received an inactivated influenza vaccine. CDR3s include the opening cysteine and the closing phenylalanine or tryptophan. Each record gives: D gene, clone size, J gene, V gene, CDR3 protein, CDR3 DNA. A D gene is named only where the DNA matches it firmly. Clone size is not always given. Where it is, it says once, few, many or a class for expanded clones.

d_gene: -; abundance: few; j_gene: TRBJ2-5; v_gene: TRBV20-1; CDR3aa: CSASHRREETQYF; CDR3nt: TGCAGTGCTAGTCACAGGCGGGAAGAGACCCAGTACTTC
d_gene: TRBD2; abundance: -; j_gene: TRBJ2-1; v_gene: TRBV19; CDR3aa: CASRVVLAGVHEQFF; CDR3nt: TGTGCCAGTAGGGTGGTACTAGCGGGAGTCCATGAGCAGTTCTTC
d_gene: -; abundance: -; j_gene: TRBJ1-2; v_gene: TRBV6-2/TRBV6-3; CDR3aa: CASSYPMAQGYTF; CDR3nt: TGTGCCAGCAGTTATCCGATGGCGCAGGGCTACACCTTC
d_gene: -; abundance: -; j_gene: TRBJ2-7; v_gene: TRBV7-9; CDR3aa: CASSLARQSYEQYF; CDR3nt: TGTGCCAGCAGCTTAGCGCGTCAGTCCTACGAGCAGTACTTC
d_gene: -; abundance: -; j_gene: TRBJ2-7; v_gene: TRBV5-1; CDR3aa: CASSLRSNEQYF; CDR3nt: TGCGCCAGCAGCTTGCGGAGTAACGAGCAGTACTTC
d_gene: -; abundance: many; j_gene: TRBJ2-1; v_gene: TRBV6-5; CDR3aa: CASSYSSSYNEQFF; CDR3nt: TGTGCCAGCAGTTACTCAAGCTCCTACAATGAGCAGTTCTTC
d_gene: TRBD1; abundance: few; j_gene: TRBJ1-1; v_gene: TRBV20-1; CDR3aa: CSVPNRGYTEAFF; CDR3nt: TGCAGTGTTCCGAACAGGGGCTACACTGAAGCTTTCTTT
d_gene: -; abundance: -; j_gene: TRBJ2-1; v_gene: TRBV30; CDR3aa: CAWRIYNEQFF; CDR3nt: TGTGCCTGGAGGATTTACAATGAGCAGTTCTTC
d_gene: TRBD2; abundance: few; j_gene: TRBJ2-1; v_gene: TRBV7-9; CDR3aa: CASSYWSSGSSNEQFF; CDR3nt: TGTGCCAGCAGCTACTGGTCTAGCGGGAGTAGTAATGAGCAGTTCTTC
d_gene: TRBD1; abundance: few; j_gene: TRBJ2-4; v_gene: TRBV11-1; CDR3aa: CASSPGPTGAVSAKNIQYF; CDR3nt: TGTGCCAGCAGCCCCGGTCCCACAGGGGCCGTATCCGCCAAAAACATTCAGTACTTC
d_gene: -; abundance: -; j_gene: TRBJ2-1; v_gene: TRBV6-2/TRBV6-3; CDR3aa: CASSVRGGGADYNEQFF; CDR3nt: TGTGCCAGCAGTGTCCGGGGTGGGGGGGCGGATTACAATGAGCAGTTCTTC
d_gene: -; abundance: -; j_gene: TRBJ2-7; v_gene: TRBV6-5; CDR3aa: CASSYPARPGHHF; CDR3nt: TGTGCCAGCAGTTACCCGGCCAGACCGGGGCACCACTTC
d_gene: TRBD2; abundance: few; j_gene: TRBJ2-3; v_gene: TRBV6-1; CDR3aa: CASREPGLAGTDTQYF; CDR3nt: TGTGCCAGCAGGGAGCCCGGACTAGCGGGAACAGATACGCAGTATTTT
d_gene: -; abundance: -; j_gene: TRBJ2-5; v_gene: TRBV15; CDR3aa: CATSRDWGNEETQYF; CDR3nt: TGTGCCACCAGCAGAGATTGGGGTAATGAAGAGACCCAGTACTTC
d_gene: -; abundance: -; j_gene: TRBJ1-2; v_gene: TRBV3-1; CDR3aa: CASSPGHSYGYTF; CDR3nt: TGTGCCAGCAGCCCCGGACATTCCTATGGCTACACCTTC
d_gene: -; abundance: -; j_gene: TRBJ2-5; v_gene: TRBV12-3/TRBV12-4; CDR3aa: CASSPHLTNLAQYF; CDR3nt: TGTGCCAGCAGTCCTCACCTCACAAACCTAGCCCAGTACTTC
d_gene: TRBD1; abundance: few; j_gene: TRBJ1-2; v_gene: TRBV6-5; CDR3aa: CASSYGGGADGYTF; CDR3nt: TGTGCCAGCAGTTATGGAGGGGGCGCGGATGGCTACACCTTC
d_gene: TRBD1; abundance: many; j_gene: TRBJ1-2; v_gene: TRBV24-1; CDR3aa: CATSDSGQGNYASSRDGYTF; CDR3nt: TGTGCCACCAGTGATTCGGGACAGGGAAACTACGCATCGTCAAGGGATGGCTACACCTTC
d_gene: -; abundance: -; j_gene: TRBJ2-1; v_gene: TRBV6-2/TRBV6-3; CDR3aa: CASSPSPPGEQFF; CDR3nt: TGTGCCAGCAGCCCGTCCCCTCCCGGTGAGCAGTTCTTC
d_gene: TRBD1; abundance: -; j_gene: TRBJ2-1; v_gene: TRBV28; CDR3aa: CASSSPTGEQFF; CDR3nt: TGTGCCAGCAGTTCCCCGACAGGGGAGCAGTTCTTC
d_gene: -; abundance: few; j_gene: TRBJ1-4; v_gene: TRBV14; CDR3aa: CASSQDLSMGEKLFF; CDR3nt: TGTGCCAGCAGCCAAGATCTAAGCATGGGGGAAAAACTGTTTTTT
d_gene: -; abundance: -; j_gene: TRBJ2-5; v_gene: TRBV6-2/TRBV6-3; CDR3aa: CASSDHGTQYF; CDR3nt: TGTGCCAGCAGTGATCATGGGACCCAGTACTTC
d_gene: -; abundance: few; j_gene: TRBJ2-1; v_gene: TRBV7-3; CDR3aa: CASSGGGTPYNEQFF; CDR3nt: TGTGCCAGCAGCGGGGGTGGGACACCCTACAATGAGCAGTTCTTC
d_gene: TRBD2; abundance: many; j_gene: TRBJ2-3; v_gene: TRBV12-3/TRBV12-4; CDR3aa: CASSLSGGSTDTQYF; CDR3nt: TGTGCCAGCAGCTTGAGCGGGGGTAGCACAGATACGCAGTATTTT
d_gene: -; abundance: few; j_gene: TRBJ2-1; v_gene: TRBV11-2; CDR3aa: CASSLGVGGSEQFF; CDR3nt: TGTGCCAGCAGCTTAGGAGTAGGGGGGAGTGAGCAGTTCTTC
d_gene: -; abundance: -; j_gene: TRBJ2-7; v_gene: TRBV20-1; CDR3aa: CSASSDRTYEQYF; CDR3nt: TGCAGTGCTTCCTCGGACCGAACCTACGAGCAGTACTTC
d_gene: -; abundance: -; j_gene: TRBJ2-7; v_gene: TRBV6-1; CDR3aa: CASSPTGGSRGLYEQYF; CDR3nt: TGTGCCAGCAGCCCGACGGGGGGTAGCAGGGGCCTCTACGAGCAGTACTTC
d_gene: -; abundance: few; j_gene: TRBJ2-1; v_gene: TRBV5-5; CDR3aa: CASSLAVRPQTYNEQFF; CDR3nt: TGTGCCAGCAGCTTGGCGGTCCGACCTCAGACCTACAATGAGCAGTTCTTC
d_gene: TRBD2; abundance: -; j_gene: TRBJ2-1; v_gene: TRBV2; CDR3aa: CASSALGAVAGISYNEQFF; CDR3nt: TGTGCCAGCAGTGCCTTAGGGGCGGTAGCGGGTATCTCCTACAATGAGCAGTTCTTC
d_gene: TRBD2; abundance: -; j_gene: TRBJ2-2; v_gene: TRBV6-2/TRBV6-3; CDR3aa: CASSYSKTSVTGELFF; CDR3nt: TGTGCCAGCAGTTACTCAAAAACTAGCGTCACCGGGGAGCTGTTTTTT
d_gene: -; abundance: many; j_gene: TRBJ2-1; v_gene: TRBV11-2; CDR3aa: CASSLLLVDNEQFF; CDR3nt: TGTGCCAGCAGCTTGTTACTAGTGGACAATGAGCAGTTCTTC
d_gene: TRBD2; abundance: few; j_gene: TRBJ2-1; v_gene: TRBV6-2/TRBV6-3; CDR3aa: CASRPYGGRFLNEQFF; CDR3nt: TGTGCCAGCAGGCCGTACGGCGGGAGATTTTTGAATGAGCAGTTCTTC
d_gene: TRBD1; abundance: few; j_gene: TRBJ2-7; v_gene: TRBV20-1; CDR3aa: CSASPRTGISYEQYF; CDR3nt: TGCAGTGCTAGTCCACGGACAGGAATCTCCTACGAGCAGTACTTC
d_gene: -; abundance: -; j_gene: TRBJ2-3; v_gene: TRBV10-3; CDR3aa: CASTGRTDTQYF; CDR3nt: TGTGCCAGTACAGGACGCACAGATACGCAGTATTTT
d_gene: TRBD1; abundance: -; j_gene: TRBJ2-1; v_gene: TRBV6-1; CDR3aa: CASRVFWTGPHNEQFF; CDR3nt: TGTGCCAGCAGGGTTTTTTGGACAGGGCCCCACAATGAGCAGTTCTTC
d_gene: TRBD2; abundance: -; j_gene: TRBJ2-3; v_gene: TRBV10-2; CDR3aa: CASSAGGRATDTQYF; CDR3nt: TGCGCCAGCAGTGCGGGGGGGAGGGCCACAGATACGCAGTATTTT